This passage covers 9 T cell receptor beta chains from one sample sequenced in a study of spatial heterogeneity in lung cancer (dated by TCRdb to between 2018 and 2021). In the paper's terms, the time point label means: sample taken at primary tumor resection. The receptor library was made with 5' RACE. The sample was run on a NextSeq 500. Using fastp trimming at Q25 and MiXCR clonotype assembly, TCRdb reanalyzed the public sequencing data and kept in-frame beta chains. Merged by CDR3 protein, the rows form single entries marked with the most common genes and DNA. This sample gives tens of thousands of distinct CDR3 sequences in total; more than 10% of them show up just once. The biggest ten clones account for just over 40% of the sample. The sample in question was PBMCs, obtained at surgery. These receptors originate from a male donor with early-stage non-small cell lung cancer.

V and J are TRBV19 and TRBJ2-7; perhaps TRBD1 as D (5 bases). Germline values: CDR1 LNHDA, CDR2 SQIVND (reference sequence). V was trimmed by 5 bases and J by 0 bases, leaving 11 bases between them. There are 14 residues in the CDR3. The CDR3 region is CASSSRQSSYEQYF. In nucleotides, the CDR3 is TGTGCCAGTAGTTCTCGACAGAGCTCCTACGAGCAGTACTTC.

The V call is TRBV5-1, the J call TRBJ2-5; 9 bases are a match to TRBD2. J was trimmed by 7 bases and V by 0 bases; bases with no gene match: 10. CDR3 size: 16 residues. From germline, CDR1 is SGHRS and CDR2 YFSETQ. CDR3 in amino acids: CASSLATSGGSGTQYF. The CDR3 DNA reads TGCGCCAGCAGCTTGGCAACGAGCGGGGGGTCCGGGACCCAGTACTTC.

The V gene is TRBV24-1, the J gene TRBJ2-5, with 9 bases that match TRBD1. The germline gives CDR1 KGHDR, CDR2 SFDVKD. The J segment lost 5 bases and the V segment lost 11 bases, leaving 14 bases of the junction unmatched. The CDR3 is 15 amino acids. Here the CDR3 DNA reads TGTGCCATTTCCGGGACAGGGATTTCATCGGAGACCCAGTACTTC. Its translation is CAISGTGISSETQYF.

The chain has TRBV7-9 and TRBJ2-7, with 11 bases aligning to TRBD1. Looked up from germline, CDR1 is SEHNR and CDR2 is FQNEAQ (reference sequence). Losses at the gene ends were 6 bases for V and 4 bases for J; bases not matched to a gene: 17. The CDR3 extends over 18 amino acids. DNA for the CDR3: TGTGCCAGCAGTATGGGACAAGGAGGACAGGGGGCGGCGTACGAGCAGTACTTC. It yields the protein CASSMGQGGQGAAYEQYF.

The rearrangement uses TRBV6-4 and TRBJ1-1, with D hard to call. Per germline, CDR1 MRHNA and CDR2 SNTAGT. The CDR3 has 13 amino acids. The ends were cut back, 6 bases at V and 0 bases at J, with 8 bases in the middle. As DNA, the CDR3 is TGTGCCAGCAGGAGTAACATGAACACTGAAGCTTTCTTT. Translating gives CASRSNMNTEAFF.

This clonotype was picked up a small number of times. This sequence joins TRBV7-3 and TRBJ1-6; tentative D call: TRBD1 (6 bases). The V and J ends lost 4 bases and 4 bases respectively, with 14 bases between them. In germline, CDR1 is SGHTA, CDR2 FQGTGA. This CDR3 is built from 16 residues. The CDR3 region has the DNA TGTGCCAGCAGCTCCCAGGGGAGATCGTATAATTCACCCCTCCACTTT. This encodes CASSSQGRSYNSPLHF.

The V and J genes are TRBV24-1 and TRBJ2-2, with D maybe TRBD1 (6 bases). The CDR3 consists of 16 residues. The germline V gene encodes CDR1 KGHDR and CDR2 SFDVKD. Trimming cost V 5 bases and J 4 bases, with 16 bases left between them. The CDR3 DNA is TGTGCCACCAGTGTAAGGGGGTTGTCTGCCACCGGGGAGCTGTTTTTT. This codes for CATSVRGLSATGELFF.

This clonotype was found many times. This sequence joins TRBV12-3 or TRBV12-4 and TRBJ1-1; TRBD1 agrees at 7 bases. V lost 6 bases and J lost 10; bases outside the gene matches: 14. CDR3 size: 14 residues. The CDR3 DNA is TGTGCCAGCAGCTATACAACCGGGACAGTGGCAGCTTTCTTT. This translates into CASSYTTGTVAAFF.

In this sample, this clonotype turned up many times. This chain uses TRBV7-9 with TRBJ2-1; D unclear. The CDR3 has 14 residues. CDR1 and CDR2 (germline): SEHNR, FQNEAQ (reference sequence). The germline V and J ends were trimmed by 0 bases and 8 bases, with 11 bases remaining between them. The CDR3 DNA is TGTGCCAGCAGCTTAGCTAGCCGTCCCGATGAGCAGTTCTTC. The encoded protein is CASSLASRPDEQFF.